These 28 T cell receptor beta chains were sequenced from one sample in a study of blood T cell repertoires in COVID-19. Libraries were prepared by immunoSEQ multiplex PCR; TCRdb keeps only in-frame clonotypes and omits some of them. The sample shows approximately 380,000 clones, 85% of them seen only once. Sequencing was done on a sample of peripheral blood. The receptors shown here come from a woman between 18 and 29 years old with acute or convalescent COVID-19.

The J gene is TRBJ1-4, the V gene TRBV6-6; D possibly corresponds to TRBD1 (5 bases). V was shortened by 2 bases and J by 4 bases, with 8 bases between the two germline ends. Germline V gives CDR1 MNHNY, CDR2 SVGAGI (reference sequence). The CDR3 spans 14 residues. The CDR3 nucleotides read TGTGCCAGCAGTTACACAGGATTTAATGAAAAACTGTTTTTT. Its protein product is CASSYTGFNEKLFF.

V and J are TRBV2 and TRBJ1-6; 8 bases line up with TRBD1. Germline CDR1 SNHLY, CDR2 FYNNEI. The trim removed 8 bases at V and 5 bases at J, leaving 5 bases unmatched. The CDR3 consists of 14 residues. The CDR3 nucleotides are TGTGCCAGCGGGGAGGACAGGGATAATTCACCCCTCCACTTT. Translation gives CASGEDRDNSPLHF.

The CDR3 spells CASSTQQGAGYGYTF. CDR3 sequence (DNA): TGTGCCAGTAGTACCCAACAGGGGGCAGGTTATGGCTACACCTTC. V and J are TRBV19 and TRBJ1-2; 9 nucleotides agree with TRBD1. The trim removed 4 bases at V and 5 bases at J, leaving 8 bases unmatched. Germline V gene lookup returns CDR1 LNHDA and CDR2 SQIVND (reference sequence). This CDR3 is 15 amino acids long.

The chain recombines TRBV27 with TRBJ1-2; 9 nucleotides line up with TRBD1. CDR1 MNHEY and CDR2 SMNVEV come from the germline V gene (reference sequence). Unmatched junction bases numbered 9, after V lost 5 bases and J lost 5 bases. This CDR3 is 15 amino acids long. The CDR3 DNA reads as TGTGCCAGCAGTAGCCCGGGACAGGGACGGTATGGCTACACCTTC. Translation gives CASSSPGQGRYGYTF.

The rearrangement links TRBV28 to TRBJ1-2; TRBD1 agrees at 7 bases. V gave up 5 bases and J gave up 7 bases; unmatched junction bases: 7. This CDR3 contains 13 residues. Per the germline V gene, CDR1 is MDHEN and CDR2 is SYDVKM. The CDR3 DNA is TGTGCCAGCAGTCTCGACAGGGAGTCTGGCTACACCTTC. Translation: CASSLDRESGYTF.

This clone has only one observation. This sample also contains other DNA sequences that code for the same CDR3. The chain is built from TRBV5-1 and TRBJ1-2; 8 bases are shared with TRBD1. CDR3 size: 14 residues. CDR1 is SGHRS and CDR2 is YFSETQ in the germline V gene. J lost 5 bases, V lost 4 bases, and 7 bases had no gene match. Written as DNA, the CDR3 is TGCGCCAGCAGCCCCCGGCAGGGGGCTTATGGCTACACCTTC. As protein: CASSPRQGAYGYTF.

The chain links TRBV3-1 (or the pseudogene TRBV3-2) to TRBJ1-1; 8 positions agree with TRBD1. The CDR3 has 14 amino acids. Per germline, CDR1 LGHDT and CDR2 YNNKEL (reference sequence). Trimming at V came to 5 bases and at J to 5 bases, leaving 7 bases not matched to a gene. This CDR3 reads CASSARDRRTEAFF. The CDR3 coding sequence is TGTGCCAGCAGCGCCCGGGACAGGCGGACTGAAGCTTTCTTT.

CDR3 DNA sequence: TGCGCCAGCAGCTTGGACGGTGAGGGAGGATACTATGGCTACACCTTC. This codes for CASSLDGEGGYYGYTF. The V gene is TRBV5-1, the J gene TRBJ1-2; D not resolved. Germline V gene lookup returns CDR1 SGHRS and CDR2 YFSETQ. V lost 0 bases and J lost 3, with 15 bases in between. The length of the CDR3 is 16 residues. The whole variable domain, remainder taken from reference TRBV5-1 and TRBJ1-2, is KAGVTQTPRYLIKTRGQQVTLSCSPISGHRSVSWYQQTPGQGLQFLFEYFSETQRNKGNFPGRFSGRQFSNSRSEMNVSTLELGDSALYLCASSLDGEGGYYGYTFGSGTRLTVV.

This clone was detected only once. This sequence joins TRBV6-2 or TRBV6-3 and TRBJ2-5, with 11 bases matching TRBD2. CDR1 is MNHEY, CDR2 SVGEGT, per germline. Trimming removed 0 bases from V and 3 bases from J; junction bases left unmatched: 3. This CDR3 has 16 amino acids. CDR3 in amino acids: CASSYSELAGEETQYF. CDR3 nucleotide sequence: TGTGCCAGCAGTTACTCGGAACTAGCGGGAGAAGAGACCCAGTACTTC.

The rearrangement uses TRBV7-3 and TRBJ1-1, with D perhaps TRBD1 (5 bases). V was cut by 5 bases and J by 4 bases, with 23 bases left in between. The CDR3 loop spans 17 amino acids. CDR1 is SGHTA, CDR2 FQGTGA, per germline. CDR3 sequence reads: CASSRGPQLGAGTEAFF. The CDR3 coding sequence is TGTGCCAGCAGCCGAGGCCCTCAGTTAGGGGCTGGCACTGAAGCTTTCTTT. Full variable domain (remainder filled in from reference TRBV7-3 and TRBJ1-1): GAGVSQTPSNKVTEKGKYVELRCDPISGHTALYWYRQSLGQGPEFLIYFQGTGAADDSGLPNDRFFAVRPEGSVSTLKIQRTERGDSAVYLCASSRGPQLGAGTEAFFGQGTRLTVV.

The chain employs TRBV28 and TRBJ1-3; perhaps TRBD1 as D (5 bases). This CDR3 spans 14 amino acids. Looked up from germline, CDR1 is MDHEN and CDR2 is SYDVKM. V shed 6 bases and J shed 7 bases, with 16 bases lying between them. CDR3 amino acids: CASRIGGDRNTIYF. Here the CDR3 DNA reads TGTGCCAGCAGAATTGGGGGGGATAGGAACACCATATATTTT.

The chain recombines TRBV12-5 with TRBJ2-3; the D gene is possibly TRBD2 (5 bases). Germline-derived CDR1 and CDR2 are LGHNT and FRNRAP. CDR3 length: 14 residues. Deletions cut 6 bases from V and 2 bases from J, with 12 bases between. Here the CDR3 reads CASGFFGDTDTQYF. DNA of the CDR3: TGTGCTAGTGGATTCTTCGGGGACACAGATACGCAGTATTTT.

V gene TRBV19 combines with J gene TRBJ1-6; D is perhaps TRBD1 (5 bases). V was pared by 5 bases and J by 10 bases, with 9 bases between. Looked up from germline, CDR1 is LNHDA and CDR2 is SQIVND (reference sequence). CDR3 length: 12 amino acids. The CDR3 spells CASSQQESPLHF. The CDR3 coding sequence is TGTGCCAGTAGTCAACAGGAGTCACCCCTCCACTTT.

The chain couples TRBV6-5 to TRBJ1-1; possibly TRBD1 for D (5 bases). The germline V gene encodes CDR1 MNHEY and CDR2 SVGAGI. The V end was cut by 6 bases, the J end by 0 bases, with 14 bases between. CDR3 length: 15 residues. The CDR3 nucleotides read TGTGCCAGCAGCGACGGGAGGACAATGAACACTGAAGCTTTCTTT. Translated: CASSDGRTMNTEAFF.

This rearrangement joins TRBV7-7 to TRBJ2-5; TRBD2 aligns across 14 bases. Germline CDR1 SSHAT, CDR2 FNYEAQ (reference sequence). The length of the CDR3 is 17 residues. Losses at the gene ends were 1 base for V and 4 bases for J; bases not matched to a gene: 5. The DNA of the CDR3 is TGTGCCAGCAGCTTAGGGGGACTAGCGGGAGCGGGAGAGACCCAGTACTTC. Translation: CASSLGGLAGAGETQYF. Together with reference TRBV7-7 and TRBJ2-5, the CDR3 gives the full variable domain: GAGVSQSPRYKVTKRGQDVTLRCDPISSHATLYWYQQALGQGPEFLTYFNYEAQPDKSGLPSDRFSAERPEGSISTLTIQRTEQRDSAMYRCASSLGGLAGAGETQYFGPGTRLLVL.

The chain uses TRBV3-1 (or the pseudogene TRBV3-2) and TRBJ1-2, with D possibly matching TRBD1 (5 bases). CDR3 length: 17 residues. Per the germline V gene, CDR1 is LGHDT and CDR2 is YNNKEL (reference sequence). The ends were cut back, 1 base at V and 0 bases at J, with 15 bases in the middle. CDR3 region: CASSQVTLDRANYGYTF. Here the CDR3 DNA reads TGTGCCAGCAGCCAAGTTACTTTAGACAGAGCTAACTATGGCTACACCTTC.

The chain combines TRBV19 with TRBJ1-4, with a tentative D call TRBD1 (6 bases). V was trimmed by 4 bases and J by 7 bases, leaving 16 bases between them. Germline V gene data show CDR1 as LNHDA and CDR2 as SQIVND (reference sequence). This CDR3 is 15 amino acids long. The CDR3 loop is CASSKTTGMSEKLFF. The CDR3 DNA reads TGTGCCAGTAGTAAAACTACAGGGATGAGTGAAAAACTGTTTTTT.

As regards this clone: This may arise from a read error, as a much more abundant clone is one base away. This sequence joins TRBV7-3 and TRBJ1-2, with TRBD1 matching 9 bases. Losses at the gene ends were 3 bases for V and 4 bases for J; bases not matched to a gene: 0. Germline CDR1 reads SGHTA; CDR2 reads FQGTGA. This CDR3 is built from 13 residues. Written as DNA, the CDR3 is TGTGCCAGCAGCTTGACAGGGGGCTATGGCTACACCTTC. It translates to CASSLTGGYGYTF. Full variable domain (outside the CDR3, taken from reference TRBV7-3 and TRBJ1-2): GAGVSQTPSNKVTEKGKYVELRCDPISGHTALYWYRQSLGQGPEFLIYFQGTGAADDSGLPNDRFFAVRPEGSVSTLKIQRTERGDSAVYLCASSLTGGYGYTFGSGTRLTVV.

This chain joins TRBV7-9 and TRBJ2-7; 9 bases line up with TRBD2. Germline trimming cut 10 bases from V and 6 bases from J; bases unmatched to any gene: 10. The CDR3 consists of 13 residues. CDR1 and CDR2 (germline): SEHNR, FQNEAQ (reference sequence). The CDR3 sequence is CATSRGLAPEQYF. The CDR3 DNA is TGTGCCACCTCAAGGGGACTAGCCCCCGAGCAGTACTTC. Combining the CDR3 with reference TRBV7-9 and TRBJ2-7 gives the whole variable domain DTGVSQNPRHKITKRGQNVTFRCDPISEHNRLYWYRQTLGQGPEFLTYFQNEAQLEKSRLLSDRFSAERPKGSFSTLEIQRTEQGDSAMYLCATSRGLAPEQYFGPGTRLTVT.

This clone appeared once. V and J are TRBV5-4 and TRBJ1-3, with 10 nucleotides matching TRBD1. CDR1 and CDR2 (germline): SGHNT, YYREEE (reference sequence). CDR3 length: 16 amino acids. V dropped 3 bases and J dropped 6; count of bases not matched to a gene: 9. The CDR3 DNA reads as TGTGCCAGCAGCTCGGCCCGGGACAGGGGAGCAAACACCATATATTTT. It is translated as CASSSARDRGANTIYF.

The chain has TRBV18 and TRBJ2-3; unclear D gene. The V end was cut by 2 bases, the J end by 5 bases, with 8 bases between. Germline V gene sequence: CDR1 KGHSH, CDR2 LQKENI. The CDR3 contains 13 residues. CDR3 DNA sequence: TGTGCCAGCTCACCATCCTCCGGAGATACGCAGTATTTT. It specifies CASSPSSGDTQYF.

The chain recombines TRBV19 with TRBJ2-7; no reliable D call. CDR1 is LNHDA and CDR2 is SQIVND in the germline V gene (reference sequence). V was cut by 3 bases and J by 0 bases, with 9 bases left in between. The CDR3 extends over 14 amino acids. This CDR3 is CASSMVADSYEQYF. CDR3 sequence (DNA): TGTGCCAGTAGTATGGTGGCAGACTCCTACGAGCAGTACTTC. Supplemented by reference TRBV19 and TRBJ2-7, the full variable domain reads DGGITQSPKYLFRKEGQNVTLSCEQNLNHDAMYWYRQDPGQGLRLIYYSQIVNDFQKGDIAEGYSVSREKKESFPLTVTSAQKNPTAFYLCASSMVADSYEQYFGPGTRLTVT.

The J gene is TRBJ1-3, the V gene TRBV5-1, with D maybe TRBD1 (5 bases). V lost 0 bases and J lost 0, with 10 bases in between. CDR1 and CDR2 from the germline V gene are SGHRS and YFSETQ. The CDR3 has 16 amino acids. The CDR3 region has the DNA TGCGCCAGCAGCTTGGTGTCAGGGCACTCTGGAAACACCATATATTTT. Amino acid sequence: CASSLVSGHSGNTIYF.

V is TRBV9 and J is TRBJ1-5, with D possibly matching TRBD1 (6 bases). V gave up 3 bases and J gave up 5 bases, with 15 bases separating them. The CDR3 totals 15 residues. Germline CDR1 is SGDLS and CDR2 is YYNGEE. The CDR3 here is CASSADGTPDQPQHF. The CDR3 nucleotides read TGTGCCAGCAGCGCGGACGGGACACCAGATCAGCCCCAGCATTTT.

V is TRBV3-1 (or the pseudogene TRBV3-2) and J is TRBJ2-1; 8 bases are a match to TRBD2. Germline V gene data show CDR1 as LGHDT and CDR2 as YNNKEL (reference sequence). This CDR3 comprises 14 residues. V dropped 4 bases and J dropped 7; count of bases not matched to a gene: 6. CDR3 DNA sequence: TGTGCCAGCAGCCTTGGCGGGAGGTCGAATGAGCAGTTCTTC. As protein: CASSLGGRSNEQFF.

The CDR3 is CASSLESEGYTF. CDR3 in DNA: TGCGCCAGCAGCTTGGAGTCGGAGGGCTACACCTTC. V is TRBV5-1 and J is TRBJ1-2; no definite D call. The CDR3 has 12 residues. Trimming left V 0 bases short and J 8 bases short, with 8 bases between. CDR1 is SGHRS, CDR2 YFSETQ, per germline.

V gene TRBV6-5 combines with J gene TRBJ1-1; D call uncertain. V was pared by 2 bases and J by 0 bases, with 7 bases between. Germline CDR1 is MNHEY and CDR2 is SVGAGI. CDR3 length equals 14 residues. The CDR3 DNA reads TGTGCCAGCAGTTACATGCCGGTGAACACTGAAGCTTTCTTT. It translates to CASSYMPVNTEAFF.

This chain uses TRBV11-2 with TRBJ2-5; D is possibly TRBD2 (7 bases). The V gene lost 5 bases and the J gene lost 4 bases, with 14 bases spanning the gap. This CDR3 comprises 14 residues. Per the germline V gene, CDR1 is SGHAT and CDR2 is FQNNGV. DNA of the CDR3: TGTGCCAGCAGCCCGACGGGGGGCGGAGAGACCCAGTACTTC. Translation gives CASSPTGGGETQYF.